This TCR beta chain was identified in a study of T cell repertoires in cytomegalovirus infection. Study at large: It was the public TCR beta signatures that indicated both CMV infection and matching HLA type.

The sample holds many counts of this clonotype. What it binds is not known. One entry per CDR3 protein, called by TCRdb with MiXCR from the reads. In the table there are approximately 400,000 distinct CDR3 sequences, approximately 31% of which are singletons. CDR3 size: 12 residues. Trimming took off 1 base at V and 6 bases at J, with 6 bases between the two ends. CDR1 SGHVS and CDR2 FNYEAQ come from the germline V gene. Study findings and constraints: The cumulative frequency of public TCR beta families identified carriers of CMV plus the relevant HLA. HLA-C-restricted, CMV-specific TCR beta clonotypes were dominant ex vivo.

Input material: PBMCs. This sequence joins TRBV7-6 and TRBJ1-2; D unclear. This receptor was identified in a human donor in good health (CMV status not recorded). Some clones in this sample may be carry-over from other donors' samples. The DNA for the CDR3 is TGTGCCAGCAGCTTAGGCGATCATGGCTACACCTTC. As protein: CASSLGDHGYTF.